This TCR beta chain is drawn from a study of shared clonotypes between healthy human individuals. Several immunoSEQ plates received, in even portions, the genomic DNA of each subset. Assay: immunoSEQ multiplex PCR; the TCRdb copy retains only in-frame clones and omits some. The sample yields millions of clones, around 90% seen once. Each donor was a Caucasian adult residing in Nashville, Tennessee. Sequencing used naive CD4+ T cells sorted from blood. Subset described: CD45RA+ positively selected. The TCR originated in a man aged 18 to 29 in good health.

CDR3: CASSLYGLANTYEQYF. DNA of the CDR3: TGTGCCAGCAGCTTGTACGGACTAGCCAATACCTACGAGCAGTACTTC. This sequence joins TRBV5-4 and TRBJ2-7, with TRBD2 identical over 8 bases. Unmatched junction bases numbered 8, after V lost 1 base and J lost 2 bases. This CDR3 has 16 residues. Germline CDR1 SGHNT, CDR2 YYREEE (reference sequence).